This T cell receptor beta chain was recorded in a study of OX40 agonist ivuxolimab in advanced cancers. Looking at the study overall: Patients received ivuxolimab, an intravenous treatment, every 2 weeks at 0.01 to 10 mg/kg. General study findings and limits: Researchers report that CD8+ T cells had, on average, more expanded clones than CD4+.

Profiling relied on immunoSEQ multiplex PCR, and the TCRdb table lists in-frame clones only, not all of them. The data contain some 79,000 clones, roughly nine tenths of them singletons. About this clone itself: Its target is not known.

Germline V gene data show CDR1 as MDHEN and CDR2 as SYDVKM. Trimming shortened V by 6 bases and J by 0 bases, and 12 bases separated the two germline ends. The CDR3 sequence is 15 residues long. The material sequenced was CD4+ or CD8+ T cells sorted from blood, taken in a trial of the OX40 agonist ivuxolimab. The chain joins TRBV28 to TRBJ1-3; possibly TRBD1 for D (5 bases). The sequence was collected from an adult with an advanced solid tumor such as melanoma, head and neck, liver or kidney cancer. CDR3 nucleotide sequence: TGTGCCAGCAGCCCCGGGGGGGGCTCTGGAAACACCATATATTTT. Translation: CASSPGGGSGNTIYF.